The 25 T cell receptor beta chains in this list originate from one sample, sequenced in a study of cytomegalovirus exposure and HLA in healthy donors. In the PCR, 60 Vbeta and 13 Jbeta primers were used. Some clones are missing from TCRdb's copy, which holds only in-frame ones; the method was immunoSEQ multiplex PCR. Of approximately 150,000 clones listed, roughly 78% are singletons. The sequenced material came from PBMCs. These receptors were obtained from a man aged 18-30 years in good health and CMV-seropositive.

CDR3 sequence reads: CASSAGGRGENYGYTF. The CDR3 nucleotides read TGTGCCAGCAGCGCCGGGGGGCGAGGGGAGAACTATGGCTACACCTTC. The chain links TRBV9 to TRBJ1-2, with D possibly being TRBD1 (6 bases). The CDR3 runs to 16 residues. CDR1 and CDR2 (germline): SGDLS, YYNGEE. Between the trimmed V and J ends, which lost 3 bases and 2 bases, there was a span of 17 bases.

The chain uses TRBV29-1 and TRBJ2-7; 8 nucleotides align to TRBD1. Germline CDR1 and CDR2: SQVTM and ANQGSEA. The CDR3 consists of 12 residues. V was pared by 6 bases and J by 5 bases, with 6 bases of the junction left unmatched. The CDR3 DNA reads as TGCAGCGTGGAGGACAGGGAAAACGAGCAGTACTTC. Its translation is CSVEDRENEQYF.

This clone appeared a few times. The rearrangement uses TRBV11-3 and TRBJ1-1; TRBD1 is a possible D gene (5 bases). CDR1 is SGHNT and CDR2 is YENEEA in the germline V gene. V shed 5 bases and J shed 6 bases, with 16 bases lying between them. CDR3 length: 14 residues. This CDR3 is CASSRDFGSAEAFF. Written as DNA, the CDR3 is TGTGCCAGCAGCAGGGACTTTGGTAGCGCTGAAGCTTTCTTT. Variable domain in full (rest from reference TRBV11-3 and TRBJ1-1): EAGVVQSPRYKIIEKKQPVAFWCNPISGHNTLYWYLQNLGQGPELLIRYENEEAVDDSQLPKDRFSAERLKGVDSTLKIQPAELGDSAVYLCASSRDFGSAEAFFGQGTRLTVV.

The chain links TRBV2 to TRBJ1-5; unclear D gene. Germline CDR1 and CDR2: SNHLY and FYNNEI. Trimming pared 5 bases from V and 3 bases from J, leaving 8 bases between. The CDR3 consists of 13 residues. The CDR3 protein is CASSFQDNQPQHF. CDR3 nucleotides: TGTGCCAGCAGTTTCCAGGACAATCAGCCCCAGCATTTT.

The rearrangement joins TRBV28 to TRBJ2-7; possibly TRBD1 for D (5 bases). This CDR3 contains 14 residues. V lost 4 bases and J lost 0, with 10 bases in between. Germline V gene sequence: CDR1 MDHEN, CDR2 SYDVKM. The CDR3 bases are TGTGCCAGCAGTTCCAGGGCCCTCTCCTACGAGCAGTACTTC. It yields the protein CASSSRALSYEQYF.

CDR3 sequence: CASSWGTGIGPEAFF. The CDR3 DNA sequence: TGTGCCAGCAGTTGGGGGACAGGGATCGGCCCTGAAGCTTTCTTT. The chain uses TRBV28 and TRBJ1-1, with TRBD1 matching 9 bases. Trimming cost V 4 bases and J 6 bases; bases outside gene matches: 9. Germline V gene sequence: CDR1 MDHEN, CDR2 SYDVKM. This CDR3 has 15 residues.

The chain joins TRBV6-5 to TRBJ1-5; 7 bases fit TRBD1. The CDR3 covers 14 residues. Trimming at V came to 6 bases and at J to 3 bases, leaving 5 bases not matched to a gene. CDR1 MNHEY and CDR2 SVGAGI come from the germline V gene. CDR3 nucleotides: TGTGCCAGCAGCCGGGACAGCTCCAATCAGCCCCAGCATTTT. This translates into CASSRDSSNQPQHF.

The CDR3 DNA sequence: TGTGCCAGCAGTTGGGAGACGAACACCGGGGAGCTGTTTTTT. The encoded protein is CASSWETNTGELFF. The rearrangement uses TRBV27 and TRBJ2-2; a weak D match, TRBD2 (5 bases). The CDR3 totals 14 residues. Germline V gene sequence: CDR1 MNHEY, CDR2 SMNVEV (reference sequence). V dropped 4 bases and J dropped 0 bases, with 6 bases sitting between them.

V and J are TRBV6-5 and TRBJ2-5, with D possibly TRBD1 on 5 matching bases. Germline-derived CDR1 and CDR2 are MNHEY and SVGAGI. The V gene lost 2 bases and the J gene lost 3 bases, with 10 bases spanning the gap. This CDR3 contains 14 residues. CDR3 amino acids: CASSYPGPKETQYF. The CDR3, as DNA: TGTGCCAGCAGTTACCCAGGGCCAAAAGAGACCCAGTACTTC.

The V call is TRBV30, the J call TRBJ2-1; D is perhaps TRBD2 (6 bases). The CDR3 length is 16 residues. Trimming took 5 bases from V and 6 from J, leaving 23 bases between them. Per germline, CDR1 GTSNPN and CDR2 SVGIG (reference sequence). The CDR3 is CAWLHPTRGSPNEQFF. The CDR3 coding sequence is TGTGCCTGGCTCCACCCAACGCGGGGAAGCCCCAATGAGCAGTTCTTC.

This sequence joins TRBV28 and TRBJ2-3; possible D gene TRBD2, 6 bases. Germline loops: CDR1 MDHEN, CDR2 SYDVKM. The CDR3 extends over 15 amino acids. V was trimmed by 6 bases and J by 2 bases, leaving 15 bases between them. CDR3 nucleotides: TGTGCCAGCAGGATCCCTCGGGGGACCACAGATACGCAGTATTTT. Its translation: CASRIPRGTTDTQYF.

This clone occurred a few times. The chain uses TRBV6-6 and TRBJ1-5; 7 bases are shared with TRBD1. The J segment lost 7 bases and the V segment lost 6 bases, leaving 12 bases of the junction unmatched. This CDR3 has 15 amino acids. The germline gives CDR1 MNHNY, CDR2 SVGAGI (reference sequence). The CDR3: CASSFVGQKGQPQHF. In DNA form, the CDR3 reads TGTGCCAGCAGCTTTGTGGGACAGAAGGGGCAGCCCCAGCATTTT.

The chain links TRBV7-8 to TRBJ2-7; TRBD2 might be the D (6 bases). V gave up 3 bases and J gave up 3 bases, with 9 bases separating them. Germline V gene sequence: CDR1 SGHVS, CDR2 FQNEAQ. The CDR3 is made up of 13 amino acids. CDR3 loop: CASSFGTYYEQYF. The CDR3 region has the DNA TGTGCCAGCAGCTTCGGGACTTACTACGAGCAGTACTTC.

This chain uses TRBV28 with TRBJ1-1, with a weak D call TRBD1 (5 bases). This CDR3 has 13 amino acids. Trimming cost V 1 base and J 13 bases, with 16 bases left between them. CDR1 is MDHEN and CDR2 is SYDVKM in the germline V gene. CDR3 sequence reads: CASSLFGSGGSFF. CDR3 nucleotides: TGTGCCAGCAGTTTATTTGGCTCGGGGGGAAGTTTCTTT.

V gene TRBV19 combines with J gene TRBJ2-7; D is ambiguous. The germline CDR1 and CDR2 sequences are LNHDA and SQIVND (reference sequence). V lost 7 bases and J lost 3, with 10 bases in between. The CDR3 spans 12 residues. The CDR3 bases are TGTGCCAGTACTTCCACATTCTACGAGCAGTACTTC. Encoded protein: CASTSTFYEQYF.

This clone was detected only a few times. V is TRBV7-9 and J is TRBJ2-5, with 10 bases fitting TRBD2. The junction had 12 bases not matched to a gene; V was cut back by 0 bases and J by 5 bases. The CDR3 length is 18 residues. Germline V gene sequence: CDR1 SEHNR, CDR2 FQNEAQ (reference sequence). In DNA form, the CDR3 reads TGTGCCAGCAGCTTAGCAGGGAGCGGGAGGGCCAGGATGGAGACCCAGTACTTC. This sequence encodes CASSLAGSGRARMETQYF.

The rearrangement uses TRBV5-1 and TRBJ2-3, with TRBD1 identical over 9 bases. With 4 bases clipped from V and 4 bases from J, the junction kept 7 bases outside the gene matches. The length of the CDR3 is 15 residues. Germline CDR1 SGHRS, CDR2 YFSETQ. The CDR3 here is CASSTGTGRADTQYF. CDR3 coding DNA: TGCGCCAGCAGCACCGGGACAGGGAGGGCAGATACGCAGTATTTT.

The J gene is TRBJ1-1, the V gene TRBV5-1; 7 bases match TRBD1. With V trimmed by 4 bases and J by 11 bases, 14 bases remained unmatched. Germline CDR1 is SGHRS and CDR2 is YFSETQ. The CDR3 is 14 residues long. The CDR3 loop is CASSQTGQPTAAFF. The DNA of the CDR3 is TGCGCCAGCAGCCAGACGGGACAGCCGACTGCGGCTTTCTTT. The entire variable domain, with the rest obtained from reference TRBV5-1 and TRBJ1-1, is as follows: KAGVTQTPRYLIKTRGQQVTLSCSPISGHRSVSWYQQTPGQGLQFLFEYFSETQRNKGNFPGRFSGRQFSNSRSEMNVSTLELGDSALYLCASSQTGQPTAAFFGQGTRLTVV.

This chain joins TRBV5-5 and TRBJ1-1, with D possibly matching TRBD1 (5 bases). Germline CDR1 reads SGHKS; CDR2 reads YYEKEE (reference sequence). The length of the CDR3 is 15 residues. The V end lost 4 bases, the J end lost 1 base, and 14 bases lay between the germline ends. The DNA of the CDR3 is TGTGCCAGCAGCCCCTGGGGGGGGGAGAACACTGAAGCTTTCTTT. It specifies CASSPWGGENTEAFF.

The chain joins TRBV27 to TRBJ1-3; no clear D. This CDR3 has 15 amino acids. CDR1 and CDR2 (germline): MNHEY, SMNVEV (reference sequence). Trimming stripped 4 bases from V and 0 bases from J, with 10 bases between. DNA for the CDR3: TGTGCCAGCAGTTCTCCGATGCGCTCTGGAAACACCATATATTTT. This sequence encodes CASSSPMRSGNTIYF.

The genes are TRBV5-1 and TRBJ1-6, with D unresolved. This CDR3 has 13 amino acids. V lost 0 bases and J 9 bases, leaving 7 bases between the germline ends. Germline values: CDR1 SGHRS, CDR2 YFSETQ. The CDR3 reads CASSLGEISPLHF. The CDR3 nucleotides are TGCGCCAGCAGCTTGGGAGAGATTTCACCCCTCCACTTT.

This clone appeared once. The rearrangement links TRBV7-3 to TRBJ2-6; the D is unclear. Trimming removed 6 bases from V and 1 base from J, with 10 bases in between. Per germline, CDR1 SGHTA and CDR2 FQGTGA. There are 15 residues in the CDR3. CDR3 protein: CASSYNSSGANVLTF. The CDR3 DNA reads TGTGCCAGCAGTTATAATTCTTCTGGGGCCAACGTCCTGACTTTC.

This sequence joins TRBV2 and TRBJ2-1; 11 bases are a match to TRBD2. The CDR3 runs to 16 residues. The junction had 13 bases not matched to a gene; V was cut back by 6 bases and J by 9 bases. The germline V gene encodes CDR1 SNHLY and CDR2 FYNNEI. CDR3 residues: CASSTFSGGGLGEQFF. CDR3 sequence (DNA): TGTGCCAGCAGCACCTTTAGCGGGGGGGGCTTAGGTGAGCAGTTCTTC.

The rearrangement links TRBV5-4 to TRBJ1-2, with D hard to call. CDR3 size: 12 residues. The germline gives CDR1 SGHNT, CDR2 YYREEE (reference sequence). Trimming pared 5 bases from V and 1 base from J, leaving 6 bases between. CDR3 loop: CASSLDNYGYTF. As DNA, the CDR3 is TGTGCCAGCAGTTTAGATAACTATGGCTACACCTTC.

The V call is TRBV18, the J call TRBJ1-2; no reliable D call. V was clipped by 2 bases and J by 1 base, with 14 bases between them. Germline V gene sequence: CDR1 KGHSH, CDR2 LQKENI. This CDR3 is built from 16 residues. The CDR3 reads CASSPEAASHNYGYTF. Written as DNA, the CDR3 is TGTGCCAGCTCACCAGAGGCGGCATCTCATAACTATGGCTACACCTTC.